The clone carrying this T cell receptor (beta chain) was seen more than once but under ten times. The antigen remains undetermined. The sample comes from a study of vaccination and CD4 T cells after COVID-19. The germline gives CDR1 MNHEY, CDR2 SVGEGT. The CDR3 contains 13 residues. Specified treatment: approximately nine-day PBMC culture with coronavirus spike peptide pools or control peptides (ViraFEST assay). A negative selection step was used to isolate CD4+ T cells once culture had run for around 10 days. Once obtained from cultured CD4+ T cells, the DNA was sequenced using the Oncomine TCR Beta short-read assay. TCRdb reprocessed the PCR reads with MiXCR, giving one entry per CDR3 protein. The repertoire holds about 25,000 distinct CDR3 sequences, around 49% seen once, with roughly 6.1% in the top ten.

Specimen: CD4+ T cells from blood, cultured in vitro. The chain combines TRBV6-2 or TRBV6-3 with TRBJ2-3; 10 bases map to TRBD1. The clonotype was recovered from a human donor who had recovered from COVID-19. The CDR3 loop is CATQWTGGGTQYF. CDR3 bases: TGTGCAACCCAGTGGACAGGGGGTGGTACGCAGTATTTT.